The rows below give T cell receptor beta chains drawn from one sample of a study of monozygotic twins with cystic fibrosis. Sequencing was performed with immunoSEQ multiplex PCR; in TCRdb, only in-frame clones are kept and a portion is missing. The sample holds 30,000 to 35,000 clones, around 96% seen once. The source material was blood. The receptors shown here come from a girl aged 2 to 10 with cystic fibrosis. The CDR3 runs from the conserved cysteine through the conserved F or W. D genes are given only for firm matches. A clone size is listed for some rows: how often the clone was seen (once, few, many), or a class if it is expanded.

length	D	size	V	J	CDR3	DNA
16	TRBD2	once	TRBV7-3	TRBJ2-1	CASSLRASGSSNEQFF	TGTGCCAGCAGCTTACGGGCGAGCGGGAGCTCCAATGAGCAGTTCTTC
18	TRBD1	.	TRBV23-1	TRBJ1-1	CASSLWIRDRGENTEAFF	TGCGCCAGCAGTCTCTGGATCCGGGACAGGGGTGAGAACACTGAAGCTTTCTTT
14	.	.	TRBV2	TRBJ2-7	CASSAQQSSYEQYF	TGTGCCAGCAGTGCCCAGCAGAGCTCCTACGAGCAGTACTTC
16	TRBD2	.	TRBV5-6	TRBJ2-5	CASSLYLSGGRETQYF	TGTGCCAGCAGCTTGTATTTGAGCGGGGGCCGCGAGACCCAGTACTTC
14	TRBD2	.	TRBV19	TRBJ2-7	CASAFGTSGYEQYF	TGTGCCAGTGCGTTTGGGACTAGCGGCTACGAGCAGTACTTC
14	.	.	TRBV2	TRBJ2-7	CATRTVPSSYEQYF	TGTGCCACCCGGACGGTTCCAAGCTCCTACGAGCAGTACTTC
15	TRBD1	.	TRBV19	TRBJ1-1	CASSPRSGGETEAFF	TGTGCCAGTAGTCCCAGATCAGGGGGCGAGACTGAAGCTTTCTTT
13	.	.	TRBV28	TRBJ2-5	CASSFHSQETQYF	TGTGCCAGCAGTTTCCACAGCCAAGAGACCCAGTACTTC
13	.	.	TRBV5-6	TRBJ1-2	CASSLNRIVGYTF	TGTGCCAGCAGCTTGAACAGAATAGTGGGCTACACCTTC
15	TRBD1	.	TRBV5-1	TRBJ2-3	CASSSGQGSTDTQYF	TGCGCCAGCAGCTCAGGACAGGGAAGCACAGATACGCAGTATTTT
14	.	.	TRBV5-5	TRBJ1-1	CASSLEQRNTEAFF	TGTGCCAGCAGCTTGGAACAGCGCAACACTGAAGCTTTCTTT